This T cell receptor beta chain was recovered during a study of CD39 and CD103 CD8 tumor-infiltrating T cells. CD8 TILs were sorted as CD3+CD4-CD8+CD45RA-, split by CD39/CD103 into DN, SP, DP. Points on this clone: What it recognizes is unknown.

Here immunoSEQ multiplex PCR was the method, and the copy in TCRdb shows in-frame clones only, minus some. The table lists about a thousand clones, roughly 35% of them singletons. The CDR3 totals 16 residues. V gave up 3 bases and J gave up 8 bases; unmatched junction bases: 11. The germline CDR1 and CDR2 sequences are SEHNR and FQNEAQ (reference sequence). Study-wide findings and caveats: Top 30 DP CD8 TIL clonotypes covered about 56-90% of repertoire. DP TIL clonotypes were rarely found in blood or uninvolved lymph node.

The V gene is TRBV7-9, the J gene TRBJ1-5; 9 bases agree with TRBD1. This receptor was identified in a human donor with melanoma. Sequences were obtained from CD39- CD103- CD8+ T cells sorted from the tumor. Indicated subset: CD103-CD39- double-negative CD45RA- CD8 T cells. CDR3 nucleotides: TGTGCCAGCAGCTTGGCTGAGACAGGGGGGAGTGAGCCCCAGCATTTT. As protein: CASSLAETGGSEPQHF.